This T cell receptor (beta chain) was retrieved from a study of T-cell memory formation after mild COVID-19. Study context: TCR clusters mostly belonged to single donors. Findings and caveats of the study: A subset of responding clones appeared in pre-infection memory, suggesting cross-reactive memory joined.

This CDR3 is 14 amino acids long. Germline CDR1 SGDLS, CDR2 YYNGEE. The germline V and J ends were trimmed by 0 bases and 1 base, with 7 bases remaining between them. Concerning this clonotype itself: Its target is not known.

TCR alpha and TCR beta cDNA libraries carrying sample barcodes and UMIs came from 5'RACE with constant-segment primers. TCRdb recomputed calls from the 5' RACE reads with MiXCR, one row per CDR3 protein. The data hold about 410,000 distinct CDR3 sequences, with roughly 18% observed a single time. Sequences were obtained from PBMCs or a T cell subset sorted from them (not recorded which). This sequence originates from a man between 18 and 35 years old who had mild COVID-19 (a few samples of this study predate the infection). Cell type and time point are not known. The chain is built from TRBV9 and TRBJ1-1; D is unresolved. CDR3 protein: CASSVEQTNTEAFF. CDR3 bases: TGTGCCAGCAGCGTAGAACAGACGAACACTGAAGCTTTCTTT.